This TCR beta chain was observed in a study of shared clonotypes between healthy human individuals. Of note for this clone: Its target is unknown. This specimen includes other DNA sequences encoding the same CDR3.

All of the donors resided in Nashville, Tennessee, and each was a Caucasian adult. In the sorted-subset replicate PCRs, roughly 210 ng DNA, 25,000 to 35,000 T cell genomes, was used. Clones were sequenced by immunoSEQ multiplex PCR, and TCRdb holds only the in-frame ones, with some missing. Here the sample spans 2 million to 3 million clones, around nine tenths being singletons. Notes on the study in general: Of the naive CD4 clonotypes, about 5.4% were shared across a few donors. It was the non-shared clonotypes that had lower generation probabilities than clonotypes shared by all four donors.

V lost 4 bases, J lost 2 bases, and 1 base stayed unmatched. Germline values: CDR1 SGHKS, CDR2 YYEKEE (reference sequence). This CDR3 has 13 amino acids. The clonotype originates from a man younger than 30 in good health. The sequenced sample was naive CD4+ T cells sorted from blood. Indicated subset: CD45RA+ positively selected. The J gene is TRBJ2-7, the V gene TRBV5-5; 9 bases align to TRBD1. The CDR3, as DNA: TGTGCCAGCAGCAGGACAGGGGCCTACGAGCAGTACTTC. Translated, it gives CASSRTGAYEQYF.